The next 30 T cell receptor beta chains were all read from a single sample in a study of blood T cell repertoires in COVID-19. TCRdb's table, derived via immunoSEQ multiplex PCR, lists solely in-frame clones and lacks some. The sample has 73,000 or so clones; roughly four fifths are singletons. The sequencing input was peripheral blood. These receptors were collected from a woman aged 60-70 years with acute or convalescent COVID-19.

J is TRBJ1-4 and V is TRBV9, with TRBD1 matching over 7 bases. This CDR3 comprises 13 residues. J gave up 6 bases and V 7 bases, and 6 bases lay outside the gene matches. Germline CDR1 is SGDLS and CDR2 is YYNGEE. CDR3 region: CASGRGSDEKLFF. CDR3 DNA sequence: TGTGCCAGCGGCAGGGGGTCGGATGAAAAACTGTTTTTT.

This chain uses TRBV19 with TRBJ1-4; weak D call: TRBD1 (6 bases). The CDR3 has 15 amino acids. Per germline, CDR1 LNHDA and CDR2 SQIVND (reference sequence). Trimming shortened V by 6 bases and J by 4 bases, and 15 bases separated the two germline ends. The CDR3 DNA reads TGTGCCAGTAGCCCGCGGACAGCCCATAATGAAAAACTGTTTTTT. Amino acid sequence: CASSPRTAHNEKLFF.

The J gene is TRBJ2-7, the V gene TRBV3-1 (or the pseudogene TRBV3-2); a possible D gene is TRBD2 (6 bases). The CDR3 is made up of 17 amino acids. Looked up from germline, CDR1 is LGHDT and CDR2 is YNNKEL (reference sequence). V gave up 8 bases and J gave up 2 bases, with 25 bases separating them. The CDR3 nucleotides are TGTGCCAGCCATATTCCCCCAGCGGGCCACCGGACCTACGAGCAGTACTTC. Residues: CASHIPPAGHRTYEQYF.

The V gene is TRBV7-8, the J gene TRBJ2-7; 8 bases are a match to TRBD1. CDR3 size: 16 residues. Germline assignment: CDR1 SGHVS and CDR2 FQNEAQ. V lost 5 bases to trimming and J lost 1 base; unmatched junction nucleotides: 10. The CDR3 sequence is CASSKTNRGFSYEQYF. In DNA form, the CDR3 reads TGTGCCAGCAGCAAAACCAACAGGGGGTTTTCCTACGAGCAGTACTTC.

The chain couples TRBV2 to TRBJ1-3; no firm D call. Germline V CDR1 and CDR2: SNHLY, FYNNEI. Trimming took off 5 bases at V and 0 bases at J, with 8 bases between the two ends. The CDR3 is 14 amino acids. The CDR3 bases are TGTGCCAGCAGTACCCTGCGCTCTGGAAACACCATATATTTT. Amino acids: CASSTLRSGNTIYF.

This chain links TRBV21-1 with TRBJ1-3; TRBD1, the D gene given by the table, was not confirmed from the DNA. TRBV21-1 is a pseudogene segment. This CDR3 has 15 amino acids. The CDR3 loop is CASSLGRGSGNTIYF. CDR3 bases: TGTGCCAGCAGCCTAGGAAGGGGCTCTGGAAACACCATATATTTT.

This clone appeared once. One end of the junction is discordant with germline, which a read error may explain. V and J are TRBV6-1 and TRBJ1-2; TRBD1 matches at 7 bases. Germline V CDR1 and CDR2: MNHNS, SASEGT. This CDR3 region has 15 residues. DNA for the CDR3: TGTGCCAGCAGGGAAGGGGGCCCGGCGAACTATGGCTACACCTTC. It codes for CASREGGPANYGYTF.

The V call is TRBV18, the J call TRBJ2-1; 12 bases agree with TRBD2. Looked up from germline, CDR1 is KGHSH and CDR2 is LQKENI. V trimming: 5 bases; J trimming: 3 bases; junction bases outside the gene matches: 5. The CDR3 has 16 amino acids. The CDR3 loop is CASSELAGGDYNEQFF. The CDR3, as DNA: TGTGCCAGCTCAGAACTAGCGGGGGGAGACTACAATGAGCAGTTCTTC.

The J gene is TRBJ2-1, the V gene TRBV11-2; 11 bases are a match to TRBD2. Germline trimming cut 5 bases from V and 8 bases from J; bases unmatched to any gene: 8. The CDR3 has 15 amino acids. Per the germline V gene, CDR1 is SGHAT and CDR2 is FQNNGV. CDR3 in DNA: TGTGCCAGCAGCCGTAGCGGGGGGGGCTTATATGAGCAGTTCTTC. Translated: CASSRSGGGLYEQFF.

CDR3 sequence (DNA): TGTGCCTGTCAAGGGGGTCGCATGAACACTGAAGCTTTCTTT. Encoded protein: CACQGGRMNTEAFF. This rearrangement joins TRBV30 to TRBJ1-1; TRBD1 might be the D (6 bases). The V gene's germline CDR1 is GTSNPN and CDR2 SVGIG (reference sequence). The CDR3 sequence is 14 residues long. Deletions cut 6 bases from V and 0 bases from J, with 14 bases between.

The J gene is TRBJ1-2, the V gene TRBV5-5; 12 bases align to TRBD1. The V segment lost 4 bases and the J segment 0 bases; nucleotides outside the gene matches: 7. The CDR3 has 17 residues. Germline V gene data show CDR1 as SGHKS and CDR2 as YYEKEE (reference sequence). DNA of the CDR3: TGTGCCAGCAGCCCGACCGGGACAGGGGGCACTAACTATGGCTACACCTTC. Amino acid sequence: CASSPTGTGGTNYGYTF.

The CDR3 coding sequence is TGTGCCAGCAGCGCCGACCTACAGCCAAATTCACCCCTCCACTTT. Translation: CASSADLQPNSPLHF. The V and J genes are TRBV7-9 and TRBJ1-6; no clear D gene. The germline V gene has CDR1 SEHNR and CDR2 FQNEAQ (reference sequence). This CDR3 is 15 amino acids long. The V end lost 5 bases, the J end lost 7 bases, and 15 bases lay between the germline ends.

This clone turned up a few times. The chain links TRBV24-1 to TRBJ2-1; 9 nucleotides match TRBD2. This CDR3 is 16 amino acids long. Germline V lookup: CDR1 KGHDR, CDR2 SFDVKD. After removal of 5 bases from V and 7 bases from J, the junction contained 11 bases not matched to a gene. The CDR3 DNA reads TGTGCCACCAGTGTCTCGGGGACTAGCAGTATGAATGAGCAGTTCTTC. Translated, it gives CATSVSGTSSMNEQFF.

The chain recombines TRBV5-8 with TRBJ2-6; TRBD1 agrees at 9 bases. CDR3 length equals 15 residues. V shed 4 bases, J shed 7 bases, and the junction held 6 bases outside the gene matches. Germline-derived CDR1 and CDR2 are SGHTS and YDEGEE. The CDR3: CASSLRDRDANVLTF. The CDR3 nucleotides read TGTGCCAGCAGCCTGAGGGACAGGGATGCCAACGTCCTGACTTTC.

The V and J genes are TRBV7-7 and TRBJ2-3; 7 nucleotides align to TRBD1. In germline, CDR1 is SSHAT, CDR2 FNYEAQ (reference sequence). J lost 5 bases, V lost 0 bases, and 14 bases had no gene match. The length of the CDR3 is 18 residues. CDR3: CASSLAPQGPYGGDTQYF. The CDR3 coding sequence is TGTGCCAGCAGCTTAGCCCCACAGGGGCCTTATGGAGGAGATACGCAGTATTTT.

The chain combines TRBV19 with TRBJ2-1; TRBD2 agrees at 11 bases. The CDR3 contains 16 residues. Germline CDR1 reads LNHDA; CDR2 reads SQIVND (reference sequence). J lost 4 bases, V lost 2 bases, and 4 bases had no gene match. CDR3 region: CASSIRLAGGYNEQFF. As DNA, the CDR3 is TGTGCCAGTAGTATACGGCTAGCGGGGGGATACAATGAGCAGTTCTTC.

DNA for the CDR3: TGTGCCAGCAGCCTGACAGGGGTCAATCAGCCCCAGCATTTT. This encodes CASSLTGVNQPQHF. The genes are TRBV7-9 and TRBJ1-5, with 8 nucleotides matching TRBD1. The length of the CDR3 is 14 residues. Trimming took 5 bases from V and 3 from J; bases not matched to a gene: 3. Germline assignment: CDR1 SEHNR and CDR2 FQNEAQ (reference sequence).

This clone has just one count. CDR3 DNA sequence: TGTGCCATCAGTGAGGGGAGGGACGGAGAGATTGTTACTGAAGCTTTCTTT. Amino acids: CAISEGRDGEIVTEAFF. This chain connects TRBV10-3 to TRBJ1-1, with D tentatively TRBD1 (5 bases). Between the trimmed V and J ends, which lost 2 bases and 5 bases, there was a span of 21 bases. Per the germline V gene, CDR1 is ENHRY and CDR2 is SYGVKD. CDR3 length: 17 amino acids.

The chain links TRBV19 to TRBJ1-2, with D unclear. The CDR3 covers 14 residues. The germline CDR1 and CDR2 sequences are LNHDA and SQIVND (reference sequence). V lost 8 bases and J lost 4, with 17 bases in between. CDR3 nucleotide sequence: TGTGCCAGTTCGCGGGCTTTCGGAGTCTATGGCTACACCTTC. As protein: CASSRAFGVYGYTF.

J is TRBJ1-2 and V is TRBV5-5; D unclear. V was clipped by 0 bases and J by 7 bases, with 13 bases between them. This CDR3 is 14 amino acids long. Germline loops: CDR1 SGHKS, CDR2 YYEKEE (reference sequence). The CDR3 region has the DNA TGTGCCAGCAGCTTGGGGCTTACCCCCCCTGGCTACACCTTC. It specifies CASSLGLTPPGYTF.

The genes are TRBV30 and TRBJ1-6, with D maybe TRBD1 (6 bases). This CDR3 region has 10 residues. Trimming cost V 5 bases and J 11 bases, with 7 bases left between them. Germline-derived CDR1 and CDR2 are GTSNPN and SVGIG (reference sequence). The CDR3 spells CAWGTTPLHF. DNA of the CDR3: TGTGCCTGGGGGACAACACCCCTCCACTTT.

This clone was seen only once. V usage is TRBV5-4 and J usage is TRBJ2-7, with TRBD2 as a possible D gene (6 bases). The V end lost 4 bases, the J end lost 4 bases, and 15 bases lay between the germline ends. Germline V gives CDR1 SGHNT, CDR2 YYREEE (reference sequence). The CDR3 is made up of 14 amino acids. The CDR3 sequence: CASSTKTGEYEQYF. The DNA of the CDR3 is TGTGCCAGCAGCACTAAGACGGGGGAGTACGAGCAGTACTTC.

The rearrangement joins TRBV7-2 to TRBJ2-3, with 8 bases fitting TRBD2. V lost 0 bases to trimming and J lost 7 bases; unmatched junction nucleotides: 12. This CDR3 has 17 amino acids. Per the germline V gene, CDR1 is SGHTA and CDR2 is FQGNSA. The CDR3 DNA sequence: TGTGCCAGCAGCTTAGCCACCTTTGGCGGGGGGATCAATACGCAGTATTTT. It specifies CASSLATFGGGINTQYF.

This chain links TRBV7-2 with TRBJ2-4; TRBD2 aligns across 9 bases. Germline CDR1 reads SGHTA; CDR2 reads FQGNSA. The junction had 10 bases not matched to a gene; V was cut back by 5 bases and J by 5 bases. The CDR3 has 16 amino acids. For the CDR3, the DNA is TGTGCCAGCAGCCCTAGCGGGGAAGGGGGCCAAAACATTCAGTACTTC. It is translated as CASSPSGEGGQNIQYF.

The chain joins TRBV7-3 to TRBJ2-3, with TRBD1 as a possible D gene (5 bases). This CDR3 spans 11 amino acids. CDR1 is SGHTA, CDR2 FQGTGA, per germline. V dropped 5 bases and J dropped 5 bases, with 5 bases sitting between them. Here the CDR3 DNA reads TGTGCCAGCAGCCAGGGAGATACGCAGTATTTT. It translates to CASSQGDTQYF.

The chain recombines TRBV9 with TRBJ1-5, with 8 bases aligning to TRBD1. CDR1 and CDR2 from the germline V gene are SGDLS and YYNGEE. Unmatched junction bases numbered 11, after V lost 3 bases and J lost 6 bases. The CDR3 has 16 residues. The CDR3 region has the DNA TGTGCCAGCAGCGCCGGGTCAGGGGGCGCGTTTCAGCCCCAGCATTTT. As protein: CASSAGSGGAFQPQHF.

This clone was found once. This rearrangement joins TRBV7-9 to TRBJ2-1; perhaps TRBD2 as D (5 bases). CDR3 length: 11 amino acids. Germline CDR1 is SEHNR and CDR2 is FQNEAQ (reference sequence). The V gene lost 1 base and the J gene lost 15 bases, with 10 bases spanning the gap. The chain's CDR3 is CASSLERVGFF. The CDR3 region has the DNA TGTGCCAGCAGCTTAGAGAGGGTCGGGTTCTTC.

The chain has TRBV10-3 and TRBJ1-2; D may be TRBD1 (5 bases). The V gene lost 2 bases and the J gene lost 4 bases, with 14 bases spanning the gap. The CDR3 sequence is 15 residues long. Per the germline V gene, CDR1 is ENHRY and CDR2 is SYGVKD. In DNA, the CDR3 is TGTGCCATCAGTGAGCCGGGCAGGGATTCCTATGGCTACACCTTC. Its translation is CAISEPGRDSYGYTF.

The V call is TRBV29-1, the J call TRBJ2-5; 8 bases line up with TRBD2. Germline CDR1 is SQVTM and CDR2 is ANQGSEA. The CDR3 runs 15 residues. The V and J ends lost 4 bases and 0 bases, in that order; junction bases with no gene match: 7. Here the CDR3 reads CSVVMAGGYQETQYF. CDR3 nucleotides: TGCAGCGTTGTCATGGCGGGGGGATACCAAGAGACCCAGTACTTC.

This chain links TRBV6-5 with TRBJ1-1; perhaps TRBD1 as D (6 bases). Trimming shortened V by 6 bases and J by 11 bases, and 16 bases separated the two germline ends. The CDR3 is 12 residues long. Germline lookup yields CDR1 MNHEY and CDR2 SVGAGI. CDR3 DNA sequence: TGTGCCAGCAGCCCCAGGGGCTTAGGGGCTTTCTTT. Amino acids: CASSPRGLGAFF.